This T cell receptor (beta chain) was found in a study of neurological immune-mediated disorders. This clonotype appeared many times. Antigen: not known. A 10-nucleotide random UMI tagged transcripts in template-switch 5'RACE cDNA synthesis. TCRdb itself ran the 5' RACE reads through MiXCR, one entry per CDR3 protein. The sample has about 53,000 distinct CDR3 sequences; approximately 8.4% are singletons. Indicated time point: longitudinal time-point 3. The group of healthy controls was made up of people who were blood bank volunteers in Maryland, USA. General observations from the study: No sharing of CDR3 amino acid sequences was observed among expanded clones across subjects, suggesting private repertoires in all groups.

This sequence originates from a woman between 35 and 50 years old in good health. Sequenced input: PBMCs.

In DNA form, the CDR3 reads TGCGCCAGCAGCCCCTTGGCGGGAGGTACCAATGAGCAGTTCTTC. It codes for CASSPLAGGTNEQFF. The chain links TRBV5-1 to TRBJ2-1, with TRBD2 matching over 8 bases. The CDR3 has 15 residues. Trimming cost V 4 bases and J 6 bases; bases outside gene matches: 9. Germline values: CDR1 SGHRS, CDR2 YFSETQ. The full variable domain, in which reference TRBV5-1 and TRBJ2-1 provide the parts outside the CDR3, is KAGVTQTPRYLIKTRGQQVTLSCSPISGHRSVSWYQQTPGQGLQFLFEYFSETQRNKGNFPGRFSGRQFSNSRSEMNVSTLELGDSALYLCASSPLAGGTNEQFFGPGTRLTVL.